This T cell receptor beta chain emerged from a study of Tregs in tolerant kidney transplant recipients. Study-level results: For some patients, primers changed over time, blocking nucleotide-level comparison. Findings come from small patient numbers and require larger validation. Tregs expanded with activated donor B cells seemed most donor-specific.

A word on this clone: Antigen specificity is unknown. Read data end 3 residues before the CDR3 end; the end is taken from the germline J gene.

Sequenced by immunoSEQ multiplex PCR; TCRdb stores in-frame clones only, minus some. This sample lists under 55,000 clones; its ten largest clones have about 0.83%. CD4+CD25+CD127- Tregs, CD4+CD25- non-Tregs, CD4 and CD8 cells were sorted. V was pared by 3 bases and J by 5 bases, with 13 bases of the junction left unmatched. The CDR3 runs 17 residues. Germline CDR1 reads SGHVS; CDR2 reads FNYEAQ. Specimen: CD4+ T cells from blood, collected before the transplant. The receptor was derived from a human donor who received a combined kidney and bone marrow transplant. This sequence joins TRBV7-6 and TRBJ2-1; 7 bases align to TRBD2. CDR3: CASSFRLAGPLNNEQFF. The part of the CDR3 DNA that was read is TGTGCCAGCAGCTTTCGACTAGCAGGCCCTCTAAACAATGAG. Based on the CDR3 plus reference TRBV7-6 and TRBJ2-1, the full variable domain is GAGVSQSPRYKVTKRGQDVALRCDPISGHVSLYWYRQALGQGPEFLTYFNYEAQQDKSGLPNDRFSAERPEGSISTLTIQRTEQRDSAMYRCASSFRLAGPLNNEQFFGPGTRLTVL.